The next 15 T cell receptor beta chains were all read from a single sample in a study of T cells after yellow fever vaccination. Each CDR3 protein is one row after TCRdb ran MiXCR on the 5' RACE reads. In the table there are 250,000 or so distinct CDR3 sequences, roughly 6.8% of which are singletons. The material sequenced was CD4+ T cells sorted from PBMCs, taken on the day of the yellow fever booster vaccination. These receptors all come from a man aged 30-40 years who received the YFV17D yellow fever vaccine.

This clonotype came up a few times. The chain combines TRBV6-2 or TRBV6-3 with TRBJ2-2, with 10 bases aligning to TRBD1. CDR3 size: 23 residues. J was trimmed by 4 bases and V by 2 bases; bases with no gene match: 25. Germline V gene sequence: CDR1 MNHEY, CDR2 SVGEGT. The CDR3 here is CASSYPLRGQGGRARVGTGELFF. CDR3 sequence (DNA): TGTGCCAGCAGTTACCCGTTACGCGGACAGGGGGGGCGTGCGCGGGTCGGCACCGGGGAGCTGTTTTTT.

This clonotype was found many times. The V gene is TRBV7-9, the J gene TRBJ2-1; no clear D gene. Germline V gene data show CDR1 as SEHNR and CDR2 as FQNEAQ (reference sequence). The CDR3 sequence is 14 residues long. V was trimmed by 3 bases and J by 0 bases, leaving 6 bases between them. CDR3 DNA: TGTGCCAGCAGCTTTGATTACTCCTACAATGAGCAGTTCTTC. Residues: CASSFDYSYNEQFF.

The chain couples TRBV20-1 to TRBJ1-3; D gene ambiguous. The V end lost 1 base, the J end lost 5 bases, and 9 bases lay between the germline ends. The CDR3 consists of 13 residues. Looked up from germline, CDR1 is DFQATT and CDR2 is SNEGSKA (reference sequence). The CDR3 region is CSARVPSRNTIYF. Here the CDR3 DNA reads TGCAGTGCTAGAGTTCCCTCGAGAAACACCATATATTTT.

The chain joins TRBV5-1 to TRBJ2-1, with 10 positions matching TRBD2. Germline V gene sequence: CDR1 SGHRS, CDR2 YFSETQ. This CDR3 is built from 15 residues. V gave up 1 base and J gave up 5 bases; unmatched junction bases: 3. DNA of the CDR3: TGCGCCAGCAGCTTGAAACTAGCGGGGAACAATGAGCAGTTCTTC. It is translated as CASSLKLAGNNEQFF.

This clonotype was seen a handful of times. CDR3 region: CASSYSRAGELFF. Written as DNA, the CDR3 is TGTGCCAGCAGTTACTCGAGGGCCGGGGAGCTGTTTTTT. This chain joins TRBV6-2 or TRBV6-3 and TRBJ2-2, with D perhaps matching TRBD2 (5 bases). Per the germline V gene, CDR1 is MNHEY and CDR2 is SVGEGT. The germline V and J ends were trimmed by 0 bases and 6 bases, with 5 bases remaining between them. The CDR3 runs 13 residues.

This clonotype appeared many times. The V and J genes are TRBV7-2 and TRBJ2-7; TRBD2 agrees at 11 bases. The length of the CDR3 is 14 residues. Germline V gene sequence: CDR1 SGHTA, CDR2 FQGNSA. The V and J ends lost 7 bases and 1 base, in that order; junction bases with no gene match: 3. CDR3 sequence reads: CASTLAGGSYEQYF. In nucleotides, the CDR3 is TGTGCCAGCACCCTAGCGGGAGGTTCCTACGAGCAGTACTTC.

This clonotype was seen repeatedly, ten times or more. The V gene is TRBV21-1, the J gene TRBJ1-5. TRBV21-1 is deemed a pseudogene. The CDR3 has 14 residues. The CDR3 coding sequence is TGTGCCAGCAGCAGAGCCGTTAGCAATCAGCCCCAGCATTTT. Residues: CASSRAVSNQPQHF.

In this sample, this clonotype turned up once. A read error is possible here, since a much larger clone lies one base away. The chain couples TRBV20-1 to TRBJ2-5, with 13 bases that match TRBD2. The V gene end was trimmed by 1 base and the J gene end by 5 bases; junction bases not matched to a gene: 13. This CDR3 is 18 amino acids long. Germline lookup yields CDR1 DFQATT and CDR2 SNEGSKA (reference sequence). Written as DNA, the CDR3 is TGCAGTGCTAGAGCACTAGCGGGAGGGCCGGGGATAAACGAGACCCAGTACTTC. As protein: CSARALAGGPGINETQYF.

This clonotype appeared many times. The genes are TRBV14 and TRBJ2-7; either TRBD1 or TRBD2 may fit D (5 bases each). The V gene's germline CDR1 is SGHDN and CDR2 FVKESK. V gave up 4 bases and J gave up 6 bases, with 10 bases separating them. This CDR3 comprises 12 residues. As DNA, the CDR3 is TGTGCCAGCAGCCTCTTCGGGGCCGAGCAGTACTTC. It encodes CASSLFGAEQYF.

This clonotype was seen at least ten times. The genes are TRBV4-3 and TRBJ2-1; D might be TRBD1 or TRBD2, each matching 5 bases. The CDR3 runs to 16 residues. CDR1 is LGHNA and CDR2 is YSLEER in the germline V gene. Trimming took off 4 bases at V and 0 bases at J, with 13 bases between the two ends. Written as DNA, the CDR3 is TGCGCCAGCAGCCCCCGGGTTGGGGGCTCCTACAATGAGCAGTTCTTC. Translation: CASSPRVGGSYNEQFF.

The chain is built from TRBV20-1 and TRBJ1-1; D remains unclear. The CDR3 is 16 amino acids. CDR1 is DFQATT, CDR2 SNEGSKA, per germline (reference sequence). DNA for the CDR3: TGCTGCGCTAGAGATGGAGAGGGCATCATGAACACTGAAGCTTTCTTT. It translates to CCARDGEGIMNTEAFF.

This clonotype was detected ten times or more. The chain has TRBV7-8 and TRBJ2-5, with 7 bases aligning to TRBD1. V was pared by 8 bases and J by 4 bases, with 7 bases of the junction left unmatched. Germline CDR1 is SGHVS and CDR2 is FQNEAQ. The CDR3 consists of 13 residues. The CDR3 DNA follows: TGTGCCAGCGGAAAAAACAGGGGAGAGACCCAGTACTTC. Protein product: CASGKNRGETQYF.

The chain combines TRBV7-6 with TRBJ2-7; TRBD2 matches 8 bases. Germline CDR1 and CDR2: SGHVS and FNYEAQ. The CDR3 spans 15 residues. Germline trimming cut 1 base from V and 4 bases from J; bases unmatched to any gene: 6. CDR3 sequence (DNA): TGTGCCAGCAGCTTAGAAGCGGGAGTGGTGTACGAGCAGTACTTC. This codes for CASSLEAGVVYEQYF.

This clonotype has at least ten counts. V and J are TRBV10-3 and TRBJ1-4; D remains unclear. The V gene's germline CDR1 is ENHRY and CDR2 SYGVKD. V dropped 3 bases and J dropped 4 bases, with 12 bases sitting between them. This CDR3 is 15 amino acids long. CDR3 in amino acids: CAISEGPLRNEKLFF. The CDR3 DNA reads TGTGCCATCAGTGAAGGTCCCCTACGTAATGAAAAACTGTTTTTT.

This clonotype was detected many times. This chain joins TRBV12-3 or TRBV12-4 and TRBJ2-7, with D perhaps TRBD2 (6 bases). This CDR3 contains 15 residues. Deletions cut 4 bases from V and 2 bases from J, with 15 bases between. CDR3 sequence: CASSSLGGVTYEQYF. The CDR3 nucleotides read TGTGCCAGCAGTTCTCTTGGCGGGGTTACCTACGAGCAGTACTTC.